The present T cell receptor beta chain was sequenced within a study of radiotherapy plus CTLA-4 blockade in lung cancer. Notes on the study in general: Radiotherapy was combined with ipilimumab, and tumor-derived TCR clones then expanded in blood.

Remarks on this clone: Antigen specificity is unknown.

Germline CDR1 reads MDHEN; CDR2 reads SYDVKM. V lost 6 bases to trimming and J lost 6 bases; unmatched junction nucleotides: 6. This CDR3 contains 14 residues. The repertoire was sequenced with immunoSEQ multiplex PCR; TCRdb's copy has only in-frame clones and lacks some. This table has roughly 100,000 clones, roughly 80% appearing once. This receptor was taken from a human donor with non-small cell lung cancer that progressed on radiotherapy plus ipilimumab. Sequenced material: peripheral blood, taken from a patient treated with radiotherapy plus ipilimumab. V is TRBV28 and J is TRBJ2-4, with TRBD1 matching 9 bases. In DNA, the CDR3 is TGTGCCAGCAGCGAACAGACAGGGGGAAACATTCAGTACTTC. Translating it yields CASSEQTGGNIQYF.